This TCR beta chain is from a study of blood T cell repertoires in COVID-19. Study at large: Samples taken during acute and convalescent COVID-19 were collected in the United States, Italy and Spain.

The CDR3 is 16 residues long. Trimming pared 4 bases from V and 1 base from J, leaving 14 bases between. Germline V lookup: CDR1 LGHDT, CDR2 YNNKEL (reference sequence). Generated by immunoSEQ multiplex PCR, the TCRdb table keeps only in-frame clones and is missing some. Of fewer than 300,000 clones in the sample, 86% were seen once. V usage is TRBV3-1 (or the pseudogene TRBV3-2) and J usage is TRBJ1-5; D call uncertain. The clonotype comes from a man aged 35 to 55 who had recovered from COVID-19. Material: peripheral blood. The CDR3 DNA sequence: TGTGCCAGCAGCCCCCTGAGGGAGAGGAGCAATCAGCCCCAGCATTTT. Translating it yields CASSPLRERSNQPQHF.